This T cell receptor (beta chain) was captured in a study of blood T cell repertoires in COVID-19. As for the study in general: The United States, Italy and Spain were the sources of the acute and convalescent COVID-19 samples. From T cells, B-cell-depleted T cells, or PBMCs came the material, which was cDNA or gDNA.

Germline CDR1 MNHEY, CDR2 SVGEGT. This CDR3 has 19 residues. The trim removed 3 bases at V and 1 base at J, leaving 16 bases unmatched. Authors' data handling: Using reference gene primer amplification, nucleated cell counts were estimated. Sequencing used immunoSEQ multiplex PCR; TCRdb keeps in-frame clones, though not all of them. V and J calls plus clone size are reproduced from that table; the DNA served to infer D and trimming. The sample has around 260,000 clones; 80% to 90% are singletons. Sample: peripheral blood. This receptor was identified in a man in his thirties or forties with active or convalescent COVID-19. The gene calls are TRBV6-2 or TRBV6-3 and TRBJ2-7; TRBD2 matches at 9 bases. The CDR3 spells CASSYPPEAGGSLSYEQYF. Here the CDR3 DNA reads TGTGCCAGCAGTTATCCTCCGGAGGCGGGGGGGTCTTTGTCCTACGAGCAGTACTTC.